What follows are 32 T cell receptor beta chains derived from one specimen sequenced in a study of cytomegalovirus exposure and HLA in healthy donors. The PCR had 60 Vbeta and 13 Jbeta primers. The protocol was immunoSEQ multiplex PCR, while the TCRdb copy is restricted to in-frame clones and leaves out a portion. The top ten clones hold 2% to 3% of a sample with 250,000 to 350,000 clones, roughly 90% of them seen once. Sample: PBMCs. These receptors all stem from a woman under 30 in good health and CMV-seronegative.

The rearrangement joins TRBV7-3 to TRBJ2-1, with TRBD2 matching over 7 bases. Germline CDR1 reads SGHTA; CDR2 reads FQGTGA. Trimming took 0 bases from V and 7 from J; bases not matched to a gene: 6. This CDR3 region has 15 residues. CDR3 amino acids: CASSLTAGGWNEQFF. Here the CDR3 DNA reads TGTGCCAGCAGCTTAACTGCCGGGGGGTGGAATGAGCAGTTCTTC.

The chain recombines TRBV4-2 with TRBJ1-4, with D unresolved. Germline V gene sequence: CDR1 LGHNA, CDR2 YNFKEQ. The length of the CDR3 is 16 residues. V lost 0 bases, J lost 1 base, and 9 bases lay in between. The CDR3 coding sequence is TGTGCCAGCAGCCAAGAAGGAGGACGAACTAATGAAAAACTGTTTTTT. This translates into CASSQEGGRTNEKLFF.

The chain has TRBV7-2 and TRBJ1-3; D ambiguous. CDR3 length equals 17 residues. Trimming pared 1 base from V and 0 bases from J, leaving 13 bases between. CDR1 SGHTA and CDR2 FQGNSA come from the germline V gene. The CDR3 DNA sequence: TGTGCCAGCAGCTTAGTCCCACTCCTGAGCTCTGGAAACACCATATATTTT. Protein product: CASSLVPLLSSGNTIYF. The full variable domain, in which reference TRBV7-2 and TRBJ1-3 provide the parts outside the CDR3, is GAGVSQSPSNKVTEKGKDVELRCDPISGHTALYWYRQSLGQGLEFLIYFQGNSAPDKSGLPSDRFSAERTGGSVSTLTIQRTQQEDSAVYLCASSLVPLLSSGNTIYFGEGSWLTVV.

This chain uses TRBV4-1 with TRBJ1-1, with D possibly being TRBD1 (6 bases). Trimming left V 3 bases short and J 1 base short, with 12 bases between. Germline V gene sequence: CDR1 MGHRA, CDR2 YSYEKL. The CDR3 has 15 amino acids. Written as DNA, the CDR3 is TGCGCCAGCAGCCAGCTACAGGGCGCGAACACTGAAGCTTTCTTT. Translating it yields CASSQLQGANTEAFF.

J is TRBJ2-7 and V is TRBV30; D gene uncertain. This CDR3 region has 14 residues. Germline loops: CDR1 GTSNPN, CDR2 SVGIG (reference sequence). Trimming shortened V by 2 bases and J by 6 bases, and 17 bases separated the two germline ends. The CDR3 DNA sequence: TGTGCCTGGAGTTCCGTTGGGCAGGTAGGCGAGCAGTACTTC. It codes for CAWSSVGQVGEQYF.

The gene calls are TRBV5-1 and TRBJ2-3; TRBD2 matches 15 bases. Germline V lookup: CDR1 SGHRS, CDR2 YFSETQ. Unmatched junction bases numbered 6, after V lost 4 bases and J lost 0 bases. CDR3 size: 18 residues. CDR3: CASSRGLAGGPSTDTQYF. CDR3 nucleotides: TGCGCCAGCAGCCGGGGACTAGCGGGGGGACCTAGCACAGATACGCAGTATTTT.

V usage is TRBV18 and J usage is TRBJ1-1; no definite D call. The CDR3 is 13 amino acids. Germline CDR1 is KGHSH and CDR2 is LQKENI. V was cut by 1 base and J by 5 bases, with 8 bases left in between. CDR3 DNA: TGTGCCAGCTCACCACTCCGCGGAACTGAAGCTTTCTTT. It encodes CASSPLRGTEAFF. Looking up the rest from reference TRBV18 and TRBJ1-1 gives the full variable domain: NAGVMQNPRHLVRRRGQEARLRCSPMKGHSHVYWYRQLPEEGLKFMVYLQKENIIDESGMPKERFSAEFPKEGPSILRIQQVVRGDSAAYFCASSPLRGTEAFFGQGTRLTVV.

V is TRBV27 and J is TRBJ2-1; 11 nucleotides align to TRBD2. Germline CDR1 and CDR2: MNHEY and SMNVEV (reference sequence). The V and J ends lost 0 bases and 0 bases, in that order; junction bases with no gene match: 13. This CDR3 spans 21 amino acids. CDR3 residues: CASSLSGLAGGLYSSYNEQFF. The DNA for the CDR3 is TGTGCCAGCAGTTTATCGGGGCTAGCGGGGGGCCTCTATAGCTCCTACAATGAGCAGTTCTTC.

V gene TRBV11-2 combines with J gene TRBJ2-7; a possible D gene is TRBD2 (5 bases). CDR1 and CDR2 (germline): SGHAT, FQNNGV. This CDR3 has 15 residues. Trimming removed 1 base at V and 7 bases at J, with 17 bases between. The CDR3 sequence is CASSLGGSSLWEQYF. The CDR3 nucleotides are TGTGCCAGCAGCTTAGGAGGGAGTTCCCTATGGGAGCAGTACTTC.

This clone has a handful of counts. This chain links TRBV2 with TRBJ1-5, with 7 bases identical to TRBD1. In germline, CDR1 is SNHLY, CDR2 FYNNEI. The ends lost 7 bases at V and 5 bases at J; junction bases unmatched: 8. This CDR3 spans 14 amino acids. DNA of the CDR3: TGTGCCAGCAACCAGGGGGTCGGGCATCAGCCCCAGCATTTT. This sequence encodes CASNQGVGHQPQHF. The full variable domain, its missing parts supplied by reference TRBV2 and TRBJ1-5, is EPEVTQTPSHQVTQMGQEVILRCVPISNHLYFYWYRQILGQKVEFLVSFYNNEISEKSEIFDDQFSVERPDGSNFTLKIRSTKLEDSAMYFCASNQGVGHQPQHFGDGTRLSIL.

The chain carries TRBV30 and TRBJ2-7; D is perhaps TRBD2 (6 bases). V gave up 5 bases and J gave up 1 base, with 12 bases separating them. The CDR3 contains 13 residues. CDR1 and CDR2 (germline): GTSNPN, SVGIG (reference sequence). For the CDR3, the DNA is TGTGCCTGGTCTACCGGGAGTTCCTACGAGCAGTACTTC. Translating it yields CAWSTGSSYEQYF.

This rearrangement joins TRBV5-6 to TRBJ1-3; perhaps TRBD1 as D (6 bases). Trimming removed 4 bases from V and 2 bases from J, with 16 bases in between. Germline loops: CDR1 SGHDT, CDR2 YYEEEE. The CDR3 is made up of 16 amino acids. CDR3 nucleotide sequence: TGTGCCAGCAGCCCAGGACAGACGTCGACTGGAAACACCATATATTTT. Translated, it gives CASSPGQTSTGNTIYF.

The chain links TRBV5-1 to TRBJ2-7; the match to TRBD2 covers 10 bases. Germline CDR1 is SGHRS and CDR2 is YFSETQ. The CDR3 is made up of 17 amino acids. Losses at the gene ends were 1 base for V and 3 bases for J; bases not matched to a gene: 10. The chain's CDR3 is CASSLTALAGVIYEQYF. In nucleotides, the CDR3 is TGCGCCAGCAGCTTGACGGCTCTAGCGGGGGTTATCTACGAGCAGTACTTC. The full variable domain, its missing parts supplied by reference TRBV5-1 and TRBJ2-7, is KAGVTQTPRYLIKTRGQQVTLSCSPISGHRSVSWYQQTPGQGLQFLFEYFSETQRNKGNFPGRFSGRQFSNSRSEMNVSTLELGDSALYLCASSLTALAGVIYEQYFGPGTRLTVT.

Points on this clone: The sample carries other DNA sequences with the same CDR3. V usage is TRBV6-1 and J usage is TRBJ1-3; D not certain. Germline V gene lookup returns CDR1 MNHNS and CDR2 SASEGT. This CDR3 region has 12 residues. V dropped 4 bases and J dropped 4 bases, with 5 bases sitting between them. Here the CDR3 DNA reads TGTGCCAGCAGTGTCTTGGGAAACACCATATATTTT. Its protein is CASSVLGNTIYF.

V and J are TRBV6-5 and TRBJ1-1; D may be TRBD1 (5 bases). Germline V gene data show CDR1 as MNHEY and CDR2 as SVGAGI. V lost 10 bases and J lost 5, with 17 bases in between. The CDR3 spans 13 residues. The CDR3 nucleotides read TGTGCCACTCAAGGCGCGGGGCGAACTGAAGCTTTCTTT. Encoded protein: CATQGAGRTEAFF.

This clone appeared once. Relative to the germline gene, one junction end is altered; a read error may explain this. This chain uses TRBV10-3 with TRBJ1-2; TRBD1 agrees at 7 bases. This CDR3 comprises 16 residues. The germline CDR1 and CDR2 sequences are ENHRY and SYGVKD. The CDR3 protein is CASSGPGQADSYGYTF. The CDR3 DNA reads TGTGCCAGCAGTGGCCCCGGACAGGCAGACTCCTATGGCTACACCTTC.

The V gene is TRBV12-5, the J gene TRBJ2-7; 7 nucleotides agree with TRBD1. Germline V gene lookup returns CDR1 LGHNT and CDR2 FRNRAP. CDR3 length: 14 residues. J was trimmed by 7 bases and V by 7 bases; bases with no gene match: 13. In DNA form, the CDR3 reads TGTGCTAGTGACTCTCCGGACAGGCCTCTAGAGCAGTACTTC. It is translated as CASDSPDRPLEQYF.

This chain uses TRBV7-8 with TRBJ1-4, with 7 nucleotides matching TRBD1. V lost 5 bases, J lost 8 bases, and 11 bases stayed unmatched. The germline gives CDR1 SGHVS, CDR2 FQNEAQ. The CDR3 is 15 residues long. In nucleotides, the CDR3 is TGTGCCAGCAGCGGAAAGACAGGGAGTATGGAAAAACTGTTTTTT. As protein: CASSGKTGSMEKLFF.

The rearrangement uses TRBV7-9 and TRBJ2-7; TRBD1 agrees at 9 bases. The V gene's germline CDR1 is SEHNR and CDR2 FQNEAQ (reference sequence). The V and J ends lost 5 bases and 4 bases, in that order; junction bases with no gene match: 12. The CDR3 has 16 residues. CDR3 amino acids: CASSRTGDRDWYEQYF. In DNA form, the CDR3 reads TGTGCCAGCAGCCGTACCGGGGACAGGGATTGGTACGAGCAGTACTTC.

V is TRBV6-6 and J is TRBJ1-3; D may be TRBD1 (6 bases). The CDR3 contains 16 residues. The germline CDR1 and CDR2 sequences are MNHNY and SVGAGI (reference sequence). Deletions cut 8 bases from V and 0 bases from J, with 17 bases between. CDR3 loop: CASSGGGPSSGNTIYF. CDR3 coding DNA: TGTGCCAGCTCGGGGGGGGGCCCCAGCTCTGGAAACACCATATATTTT.

The J gene is TRBJ2-7, the V gene TRBV5-5, with 7 positions matching TRBD2. V lost 0 bases, J lost 0 bases, and 3 bases stayed unmatched. CDR1 is SGHKS and CDR2 is YYEKEE in the germline V gene (reference sequence). The CDR3 loop spans 15 amino acids. The CDR3 DNA is TGTGCCAGCAGCTTGGTGGGGGGGTCCTCCTACGAGCAGTACTTC. It encodes CASSLVGGSSYEQYF.

The chain carries TRBV5-1 and TRBJ1-1; no definite D call. Trimming stripped 4 bases from V and 3 bases from J, with 13 bases between. Germline lookup yields CDR1 SGHRS and CDR2 YFSETQ. CDR3 length equals 14 residues. The CDR3 loop reads CASSVGLTYTEAFF. CDR3 nucleotides: TGCGCCAGCAGCGTTGGACTGACATACACTGAAGCTTTCTTT.

The V and J genes are TRBV5-4 and TRBJ2-7, with D perhaps TRBD1 (6 bases). The CDR3 contains 13 residues. Trimming shortened V by 5 bases and J by 3 bases, and 12 bases separated the two germline ends. Germline CDR1 and CDR2: SGHNT and YYREEE (reference sequence). The CDR3 sequence is CASRPGQHYEQYF. The CDR3 region has the DNA TGTGCCAGCAGACCTGGACAGCACTACGAGCAGTACTTC. Filled out from reference TRBV5-4 and TRBJ2-7, the complete variable domain reads ETGVTQSPTHLIKTRGQQVTLRCSSQSGHNTVSWYQQALGQGPQFIFQYYREEENGRGNFPPRFSGLQFPNYSSELNVNALELDDSALYLCASRPGQHYEQYFGPGTRLTVT.

The V and J genes are TRBV19 and TRBJ1-2; 8 bases line up with TRBD1. The V gene end was trimmed by 5 bases and the J gene end by 10 bases; junction bases not matched to a gene: 9. The length of the CDR3 is 13 residues. Germline CDR1 LNHDA, CDR2 SQIVND (reference sequence). In DNA, the CDR3 is TGTGCCAGTAGTCCTCGGACAGGGAAGGTCTACACCTTC. It translates to CASSPRTGKVYTF.

The chain is built from TRBV2 and TRBJ2-2; 7 bases align to TRBD2. This CDR3 is built from 15 residues. V shed 2 bases, J shed 3 bases, and the junction held 3 bases outside the gene matches. Germline CDR1 and CDR2: SNHLY and FYNNEI. The CDR3: CASSENRGDTGELFF. CDR3 nucleotide sequence: TGTGCCAGCAGTGAAAATCGGGGGGACACCGGGGAGCTGTTTTTT. Full variable domain (rest looked up from reference TRBV2 and TRBJ2-2): EPEVTQTPSHQVTQMGQEVILRCVPISNHLYFYWYRQILGQKVEFLVSFYNNEISEKSEIFDDQFSVERPDGSNFTLKIRSTKLEDSAMYFCASSENRGDTGELFFGEGSRLTVL.

This sequence joins TRBV5-1 and TRBJ2-7; the D gene is possibly TRBD1 (5 bases). Germline loops: CDR1 SGHRS, CDR2 YFSETQ. V was pared by 3 bases and J by 0 bases, with 10 bases between. The length of the CDR3 is 14 residues. CDR3 DNA sequence: TGCGCCAGCAGCTGGACCGACAGCTCCTACGAGCAGTACTTC. Translation: CASSWTDSSYEQYF.

V gene TRBV7-7 combines with J gene TRBJ2-5; D gene ambiguous. The V gene lost 1 base and the J gene lost 2 bases, with 14 bases spanning the gap. Germline V CDR1 and CDR2: SSHAT, FNYEAQ (reference sequence). This CDR3 has 16 residues. The CDR3, as DNA: TGTGCCAGCAGCTTAGGGTCAAGGTCGACTCAAGAGACCCAGTACTTC. Translating it yields CASSLGSRSTQETQYF.

The rearrangement joins TRBV7-9 to TRBJ1-5; D might be TRBD1 (5 bases). The CDR3 contains 14 residues. Trimming cost V 1 base and J 4 bases, with 8 bases left between them. The germline V gene has CDR1 SEHNR and CDR2 FQNEAQ (reference sequence). The CDR3 coding sequence is TGTGCCAGCAGCTTAGGACAGCTTAATCAGCCCCAGCATTTT. Translation: CASSLGQLNQPQHF.

The chain combines TRBV7-3 with TRBJ2-2; possibly TRBD1 for D (6 bases). CDR3 length: 15 residues. V shed 1 base and J shed 4 bases, with 10 bases lying between them. Per germline, CDR1 SGHTA and CDR2 FQGTGA. The CDR3 region has the DNA TGTGCCAGCAGCTTAAGGACAGCCCTCACCGGGGAGCTGTTTTTT. It codes for CASSLRTALTGELFF.

The rearrangement uses TRBV5-8 and TRBJ1-4, with D unresolved. V was clipped by 5 bases and J by 2 bases, with 13 bases between them. The CDR3 runs 15 residues. The germline V gene has CDR1 SGHTS and CDR2 YDEGEE. The CDR3 region is CASRVEGNTNEKLFF. The DNA for the CDR3 is TGTGCCAGCAGAGTAGAGGGTAACACTAATGAAAAACTGTTTTTT. Filled out from reference TRBV5-8 and TRBJ1-4, the complete variable domain reads EAGVTQSPTHLIKTRGQQATLRCSPISGHTSVYWYQQALGLGLQFLLWYDEGEERNRGNFPPRFSGRQFPNYSSELNVNALELEDSALYLCASRVEGNTNEKLFFGSGTQLSVL.

The chain carries TRBV7-6 and TRBJ2-5; 11 bases are a match to TRBD2. The CDR3 covers 17 residues. Germline assignment: CDR1 SGHVS and CDR2 FNYEAQ. The V and J ends lost 2 bases and 2 bases, in that order; junction bases with no gene match: 7. CDR3 sequence (DNA): TGTGCCAGCAGCTTACGGGGGGCTAGCGGGGGGCAAGAGACCCAGTACTTC. Amino acid sequence: CASSLRGASGGQETQYF.

This clone was counted only a few times. The rearrangement joins TRBV18 to TRBJ2-5; 14 bases agree with TRBD2. This CDR3 comprises 16 residues. V dropped 3 bases and J dropped 5; count of bases not matched to a gene: 5. CDR1 KGHSH and CDR2 LQKENI come from the germline V gene. DNA of the CDR3: TGTGCCAGCTCACCGGTTGGGACTAGCGGGGGTGAGACCCAGTACTTC. It yields the protein CASSPVGTSGGETQYF. Filled out from reference TRBV18 and TRBJ2-5, the complete variable domain reads NAGVMQNPRHLVRRRGQEARLRCSPMKGHSHVYWYRQLPEEGLKFMVYLQKENIIDESGMPKERFSAEFPKEGPSILRIQQVVRGDSAAYFCASSPVGTSGGETQYFGPGTRLLVL.